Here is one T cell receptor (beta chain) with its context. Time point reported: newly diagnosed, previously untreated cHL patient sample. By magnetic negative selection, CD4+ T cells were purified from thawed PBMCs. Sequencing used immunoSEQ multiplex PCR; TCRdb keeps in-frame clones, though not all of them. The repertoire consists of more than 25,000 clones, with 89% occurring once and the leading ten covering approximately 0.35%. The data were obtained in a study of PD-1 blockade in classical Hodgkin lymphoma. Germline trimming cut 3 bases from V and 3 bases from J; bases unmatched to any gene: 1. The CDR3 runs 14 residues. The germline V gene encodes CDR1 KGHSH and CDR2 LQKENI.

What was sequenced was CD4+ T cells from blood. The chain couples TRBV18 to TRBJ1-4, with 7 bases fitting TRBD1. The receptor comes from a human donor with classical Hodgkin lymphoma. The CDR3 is CASSPGQSNEKLFF. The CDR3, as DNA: TGTGCCAGCTCACCGGGACAGTCTAATGAAAAACTGTTTTTT.